This T cell receptor (beta chain) was obtained from a study of chemoradiotherapy in HPV16-positive cancers. Trimming cost V 5 bases and J 2 bases, with 13 bases left between them. The CDR3 spans 14 residues. Per germline, CDR1 MNHEY and CDR2 SMNVEV (reference sequence). This clone was found a few times. TCRdb keeps only in-frame clones here, not all; method: immunoSEQ multiplex PCR. The table includes fewer than 8,500 clones, 80% to 90% detected once. This sequence was found in a human donor with HPV-associated anogenital cancer. The chain is built from TRBV27 and TRBJ2-7, with D hard to call. Source: tumor tissue, taken from a patient who underwent chemoradiotherapy. CDR3 residues: CASSAAVQAYEQYF. CDR3 DNA: TGTGCCAGCAGTGCGGCAGTCCAGGCCTACGAGCAGTACTTC.